Listed below are T cell receptor beta chains from one sample, sequenced in a study of blood T cell repertoires in COVID-19. Repertoires were generated with immunoSEQ multiplex PCR, while TCRdb's copy carries only in-frame clones and drops some. The table lists roughly 120,000 clones, roughly 74% of them singletons. Sequenced input: peripheral blood. These receptors all come from a man older than 75 with COVID-19, enrolled during active disease. CDR3s include the opening cysteine and the closing phenylalanine or tryptophan. Fields, in order: D gene, J gene, clone size, V gene, CDR3 DNA, CDR3 protein. A D gene is named only where the DNA matches it firmly. Size is stated for part of the rows, as once, few or many counts, or as a class when the clone is expanded.

.	TRBJ1-1	.	TRBV7-2	TGTGCCAGCACCCCGGCGCCAGGGAGGGGGAACACTGAAGCTTTCTTT	CASTPAPGRGNTEAFF
.	TRBJ1-3	.	TRBV29-1	TGCAGCGTTGAAGCCCAGGCACTCTCTGGAAACACCATATATTTT	CSVEAQALSGNTIYF
.	TRBJ1-5	.	TRBV19	TGTGCCAGTAGTACCGTCGGGGATAGCAATCAGCCCCAGCATTTT	CASSTVGDSNQPQHF
TRBD1	TRBJ1-6	.	TRBV7-3	TGTGCCAGCAGCTTAAAGGGGACAGGGAATTCACCCCTCCACTTT	CASSLKGTGNSPLHF
TRBD1	TRBJ1-5	.	TRBV6-2/TRBV6-3	TGTGCCAGCAGTCCCGACAGGGGAGACAATCAGCCCCAGCATTTT	CASSPDRGDNQPQHF
.	TRBJ2-3	.	TRBV3-1/TRBV3-2	TGTGCCAGCAGCCAAGATACCCCCTACTACACAGATACGCAGTATTTT	CASSQDTPYYTDTQYF
TRBD1	TRBJ2-7	.	TRBV4-3	TGCGCCAGCAGCCGGAACAGGGGGCCAAGCTCCTACGAGCAGTACTTC	CASSRNRGPSSYEQYF
.	TRBJ1-1	.	TRBV7-3	TGTGCCAGCAGCCCGGCGGGGGGCTTGGGCACTGAAGCTTTCTTT	CASSPAGGLGTEAFF
.	TRBJ2-6	.	TRBV7-2	TGTGCCAGCAGCTCCAACACTGGGGCCAACGTCCTGACTTTC	CASSSNTGANVLTF
.	TRBJ1-2	.	TRBV28	TGTGCTTGCGGGGGAAACACGGCGAATGGCTACACCTTC	CACGGNTANGYTF
TRBD1	TRBJ1-3	.	TRBV28	TGTGCCAGCAGCTCAACAGGGACAGCTGGAAACACCATATATTTT	CASSSTGTAGNTIYF
.	TRBJ1-5	.	TRBV7-2	TGTGCCAGCAGCGCTCGGACAGTAAATCAGCCCCAGCATTTT	CASSARTVNQPQHF
TRBD1	TRBJ2-7	.	TRBV13	TGTGCCAGCAGCCGGTCCGGGACAGGGAGGTACGAGCAGTACTTC	CASSRSGTGRYEQYF
TRBD1	TRBJ1-2	.	TRBV9	TGTGCCAGCAGCATGACGACAGGGCACTATGGCTACACCTTC	CASSMTTGHYGYTF
TRBD2	TRBJ2-7	.	TRBV19	TGTGCCAGTAGTGCGGGACTAGCGGGAGTGGGGTACGAGCAGTACTTC	CASSAGLAGVGYEQYF
.	TRBJ1-2	many	TRBV19	TGTGCCAGTAGTACTCCGGGACAAAGGCTCCTCGCCTATGGCTACACCTTC	CASSTPGQRLLAYGYTF
.	TRBJ2-7	once	TRBV15	TGTGCCACCAGCAGAGGGCAAGGGAGCCCCTACGAGCAGTACTTC	CATSRGQGSPYEQYF
.	TRBJ1-1	.	TRBV27	TGTGCCAGCAGTTTAAATGCAGAGAACACTGAAGCTTTCTTT	CASSLNAENTEAFF
TRBD2	TRBJ2-1	.	TRBV28	TGTGCCAGCAGACGGGAAGGTAGCGGGAGCGTCTACAATGAGCAGTTCTTC	CASRREGSGSVYNEQFF
TRBD2	TRBJ2-2	.	TRBV6-5	TGTGCCAGCAGTCCTAGCGGCACCGGGGAGCTGTTTTTT	CASSPSGTGELFF
.	TRBJ1-1	.	TRBV19	TGTGCCAGTAGTATCTCCCGGGGTTCTGAAGCTTTCTTT	CASSISRGSEAFF
TRBD1	TRBJ2-5	.	TRBV28	TGTGCCAGCAGACTAAGGACAGGGGAATGGGAGACCCAGTACTTC	CASRLRTGEWETQYF
TRBD1	TRBJ1-1	.	TRBV5-1	TGCGCCAGCAGCTTGTTTGCCGGGACAGGAGAAGCTTTCTTT	CASSLFAGTGEAFF
TRBD1	TRBJ1-2	.	TRBV4-3	TGCGCCAGCAGCGAAATCCGGACAGGGGTAGGCTATGGCTACACCTTC	CASSEIRTGVGYGYTF
TRBD2	TRBJ2-3	few	TRBV28	TGTGCCAGCGGACTGGGGACTAGCGGGAGTAATACAGATACGCAGTATTTT	CASGLGTSGSNTDTQYF
TRBD1	TRBJ1-1	.	TRBV6-6	TGTGCCAGCAGTCGGACAGGGGGCATTGGTACTGAAGCTTTCTTT	CASSRTGGIGTEAFF
TRBD2	TRBJ2-4	few	TRBV4-3	TGCGCCAGCAGCCAAGGGAAGCGGGAGGACATTCAGTACTTC	CASSQGKREDIQYF
TRBD1	TRBJ2-5	.	TRBV18	TGTGCCAGCTCACCCTACAGGGGAGAGGAGACCCAGTACTTC	CASSPYRGEETQYF
.	TRBJ2-1	.	TRBV5-1	TGCGCCAGCAGCACCCTTGGGGACACAAACAATGAGCAGTTCTTC	CASSTLGDTNNEQFF
.	TRBJ1-1	.	TRBV6-5	TGTGCCAGCCTCCGAGGACATGCGGCTTTCTTT	CASLRGHAAFF
TRBD2	TRBJ2-7	few	TRBV19	TGTGCCAGTAGTATAGAGGGCGGGGGCTCCTACGAGCAGTACTTC	CASSIEGGGSYEQYF